This T cell receptor (beta chain) is drawn from a study of blood T cell repertoires in COVID-19. Whole-study context: The cDNA or gDNA used as material had been derived from T cells, B-cell-depleted T cells, or PBMCs.

Clones were read by immunoSEQ multiplex PCR, and TCRdb kept only the in-frame ones, dropping some. The sample has under 40,000 clones, around 87% seen once. Trimming pared 8 bases from V and 0 bases from J, leaving 13 bases between. The CDR3 consists of 14 residues. From germline, CDR1 is MNHEY and CDR2 SVGAGI. The V and J genes are TRBV6-5 and TRBJ1-2; D not resolved. The source of this sequence is a man between 60 and 70 years old with active COVID-19. Sequenced input: peripheral blood. The CDR3 DNA sequence: TGTGCCAGCCGTAGACATACGACTAACTATGGCTACACCTTC. It is translated as CASRRHTTNYGYTF.